This T cell receptor beta chain was retrieved from a study of T cell responses to AZD1222 COVID-19 vaccine. Whole-study results and caveats: A mostly white British donor set with more females was recruited, and clonal diversity was possibly underestimated.

This clone was observed a single time. Its antigen is not identified. Libraries were prepared by immunoSEQ multiplex PCR; TCRdb keeps only in-frame clonotypes and omits some of them. Among 100,000 or so clones, approximately 88% were seen once, and the ten largest hold 16%. The sample consisted of peripheral blood, taken on day 0 of AZD1222 vaccination. This sequence was found in an adult in good health.

Here the CDR3 reads CASSPRVGTGDYGYTF. CDR3 nucleotide sequence: TGTGCCAGCTCACCACGGGTCGGGACAGGGGACTATGGCTACACCTTC. This rearrangement joins TRBV18 to TRBJ1-2, with TRBD1 matching over 10 bases. CDR3 length: 16 amino acids. Germline CDR1 reads KGHSH; CDR2 reads LQKENI. Trimming took 1 base from V and 3 from J; bases not matched to a gene: 5.